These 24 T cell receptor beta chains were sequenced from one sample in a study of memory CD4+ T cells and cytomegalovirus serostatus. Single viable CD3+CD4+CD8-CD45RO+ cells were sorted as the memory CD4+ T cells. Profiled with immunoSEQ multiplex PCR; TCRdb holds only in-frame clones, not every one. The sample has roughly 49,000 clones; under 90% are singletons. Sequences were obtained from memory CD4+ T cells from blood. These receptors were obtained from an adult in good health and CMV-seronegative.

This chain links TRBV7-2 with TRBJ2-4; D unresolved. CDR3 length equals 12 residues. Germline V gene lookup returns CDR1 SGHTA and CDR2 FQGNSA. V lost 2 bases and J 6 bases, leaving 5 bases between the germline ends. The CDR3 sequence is CASSLTTNIQYF. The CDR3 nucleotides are TGTGCCAGCAGCTTAACGACAAACATTCAGTACTTC.

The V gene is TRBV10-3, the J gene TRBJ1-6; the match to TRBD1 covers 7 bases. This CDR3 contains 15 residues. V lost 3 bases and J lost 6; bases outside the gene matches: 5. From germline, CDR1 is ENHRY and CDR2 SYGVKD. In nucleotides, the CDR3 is TGTGCCATCAGTGACCCCCGACAGGGTAATTCACCCCTCCACTTT. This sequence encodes CAISDPRQGNSPLHF.

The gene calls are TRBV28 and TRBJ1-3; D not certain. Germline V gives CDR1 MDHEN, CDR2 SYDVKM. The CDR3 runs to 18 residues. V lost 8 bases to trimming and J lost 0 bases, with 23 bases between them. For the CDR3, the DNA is TGTGCCAGCCAATCCAAAACGGTACCTACGGCCTCTGGAAACACCATATATTTT. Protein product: CASQSKTVPTASGNTIYF.

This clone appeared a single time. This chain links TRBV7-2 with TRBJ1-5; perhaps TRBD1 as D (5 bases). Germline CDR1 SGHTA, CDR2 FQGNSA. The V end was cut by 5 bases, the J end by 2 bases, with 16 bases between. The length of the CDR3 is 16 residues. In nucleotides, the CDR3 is TGTGCCAGCAGCCGTGGCGGGGGAGCGGGCAATCAGCCCCAGCATTTT. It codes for CASSRGGGAGNQPQHF.

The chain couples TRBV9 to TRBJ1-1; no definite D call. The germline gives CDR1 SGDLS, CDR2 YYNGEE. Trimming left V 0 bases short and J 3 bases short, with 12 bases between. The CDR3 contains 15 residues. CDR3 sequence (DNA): TGTGCCAGCAGCGTAGGATCAGTTGGGGACACTGAAGCTTTCTTT. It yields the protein CASSVGSVGDTEAFF.

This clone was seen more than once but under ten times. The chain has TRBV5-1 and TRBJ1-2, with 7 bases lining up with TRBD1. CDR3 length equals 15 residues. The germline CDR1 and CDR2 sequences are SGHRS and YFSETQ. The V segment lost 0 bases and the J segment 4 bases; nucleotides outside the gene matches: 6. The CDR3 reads CASSLDGQALYGYTF. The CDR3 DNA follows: TGCGCCAGCAGCTTGGATGGACAGGCCCTCTATGGCTACACCTTC.

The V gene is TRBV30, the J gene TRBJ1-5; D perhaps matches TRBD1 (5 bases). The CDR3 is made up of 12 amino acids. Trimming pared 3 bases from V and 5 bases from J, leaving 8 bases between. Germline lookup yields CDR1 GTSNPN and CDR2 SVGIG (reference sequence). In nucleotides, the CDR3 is TGTGCCTGGAGGCAGGGAGATCAGCCCCAGCATTTT. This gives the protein CAWRQGDQPQHF. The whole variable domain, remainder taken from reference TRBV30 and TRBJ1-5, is SQTIHQWPATLVQPVGSPLSLECTVEGTSNPNLYWYRQAAGRGLQLLFYSVGIGQISSEVPQNLSASRPQDRQFILSSKKLLLSDSGFYLCAWRQGDQPQHFGDGTRLSIL.

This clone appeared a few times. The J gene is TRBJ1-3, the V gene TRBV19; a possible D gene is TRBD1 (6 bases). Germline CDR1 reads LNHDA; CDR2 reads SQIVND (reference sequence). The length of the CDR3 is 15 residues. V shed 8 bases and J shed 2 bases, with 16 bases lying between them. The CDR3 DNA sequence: TGTGCCAGTCAAATACAGGGCCTGGCTGGAAACACCATATATTTT. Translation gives CASQIQGLAGNTIYF.

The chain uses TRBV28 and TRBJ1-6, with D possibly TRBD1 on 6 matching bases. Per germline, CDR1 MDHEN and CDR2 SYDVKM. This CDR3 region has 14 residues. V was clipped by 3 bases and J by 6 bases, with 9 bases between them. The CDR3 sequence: CASSFGGRNSPLHF. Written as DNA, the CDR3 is TGTGCCAGCAGTTTTGGGGGGCGTAATTCACCCCTCCACTTT.

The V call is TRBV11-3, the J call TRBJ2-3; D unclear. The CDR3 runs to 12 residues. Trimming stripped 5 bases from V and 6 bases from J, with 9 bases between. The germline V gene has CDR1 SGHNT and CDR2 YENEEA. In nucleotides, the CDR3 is TGTGCCAGCAGCCCTGAGAGCGATACGCAGTATTTT. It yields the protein CASSPESDTQYF.

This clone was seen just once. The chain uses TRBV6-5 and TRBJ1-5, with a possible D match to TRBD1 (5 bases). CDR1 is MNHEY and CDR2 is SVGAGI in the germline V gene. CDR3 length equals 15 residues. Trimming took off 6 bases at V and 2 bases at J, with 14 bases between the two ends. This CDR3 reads CASSRATARNQPQHF. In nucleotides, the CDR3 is TGTGCCAGCAGCCGCGCGACAGCCCGCAATCAGCCCCAGCATTTT.

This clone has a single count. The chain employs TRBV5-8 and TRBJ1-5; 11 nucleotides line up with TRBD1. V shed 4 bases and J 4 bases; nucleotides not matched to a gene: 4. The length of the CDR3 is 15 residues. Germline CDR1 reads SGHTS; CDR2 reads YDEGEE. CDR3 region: CASSPGTGGNQPQHF. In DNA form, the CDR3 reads TGTGCCAGCAGCCCTGGGACAGGGGGAAATCAGCCCCAGCATTTT.

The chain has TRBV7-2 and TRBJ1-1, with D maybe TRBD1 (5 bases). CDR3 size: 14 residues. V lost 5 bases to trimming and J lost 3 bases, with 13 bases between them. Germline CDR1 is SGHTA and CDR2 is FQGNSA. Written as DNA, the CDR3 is TGTGCCAGCAGCCTTGGGACCAGGGACACTGAAGCTTTCTTT. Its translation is CASSLGTRDTEAFF. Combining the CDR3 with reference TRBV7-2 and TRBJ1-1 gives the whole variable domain GAGVSQSPSNKVTEKGKDVELRCDPISGHTALYWYRQSLGQGLEFLIYFQGNSAPDKSGLPSDRFSAERTGGSVSTLTIQRTQQEDSAVYLCASSLGTRDTEAFFGQGTRLTVV.

CDR3 amino acids: CASSLSGKLSGNTIYF. Here the CDR3 DNA reads TGTGCCAGCAGCTTAAGTGGAAAACTCTCTGGAAACACCATATATTTT. The chain combines TRBV5-4 with TRBJ1-3; D is ambiguous. CDR3 size: 16 residues. Germline CDR1 and CDR2: SGHNT and YYREEE (reference sequence). V was trimmed by 2 bases and J by 0 bases, leaving 12 bases between them.

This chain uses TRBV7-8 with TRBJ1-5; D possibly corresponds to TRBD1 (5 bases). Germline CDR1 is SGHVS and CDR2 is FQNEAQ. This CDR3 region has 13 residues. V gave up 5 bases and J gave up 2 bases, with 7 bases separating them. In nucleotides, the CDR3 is TGTGCCAGCAGCACCAGGGGCAATCAGCCCCAGCATTTT. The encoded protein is CASSTRGNQPQHF.

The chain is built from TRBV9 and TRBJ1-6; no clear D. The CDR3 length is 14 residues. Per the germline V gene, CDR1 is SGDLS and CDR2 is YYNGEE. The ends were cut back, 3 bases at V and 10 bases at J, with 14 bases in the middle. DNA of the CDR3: TGTGCCAGCAGCGGCCTCTACGATGGGTCACCCCTCCACTTT. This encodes CASSGLYDGSPLHF. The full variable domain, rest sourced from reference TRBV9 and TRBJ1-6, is DSGVTQTPKHLITATGQRVTLRCSPRSGDLSVYWYQQSLDQGLQFLIQYYNGEERAKGNILERFSAQQFPDLHSELNLSSLELGDSALYFCASSGLYDGSPLHFGNGTRLTVT.

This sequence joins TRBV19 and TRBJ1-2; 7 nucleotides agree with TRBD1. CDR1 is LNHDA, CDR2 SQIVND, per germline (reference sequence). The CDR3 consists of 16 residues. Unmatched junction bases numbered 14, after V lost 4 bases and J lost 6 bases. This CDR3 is CASSTLTGQLTNGYTF. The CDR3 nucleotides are TGTGCCAGTAGTACCTTAACGGGACAGTTAACTAATGGCTACACCTTC.

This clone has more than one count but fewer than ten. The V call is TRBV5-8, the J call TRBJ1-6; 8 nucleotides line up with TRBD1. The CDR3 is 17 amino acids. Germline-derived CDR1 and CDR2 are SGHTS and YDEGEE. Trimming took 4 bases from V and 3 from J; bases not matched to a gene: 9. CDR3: CASSRDRTSGYNSPLHF. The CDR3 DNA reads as TGTGCCAGCAGCCGGGACAGGACCAGCGGCTATAATTCACCCCTCCACTTT.

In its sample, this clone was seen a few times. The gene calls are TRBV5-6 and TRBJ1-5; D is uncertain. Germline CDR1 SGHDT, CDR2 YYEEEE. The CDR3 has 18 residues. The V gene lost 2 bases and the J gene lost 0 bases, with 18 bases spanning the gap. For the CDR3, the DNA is TGTGCCAGCAGCTTCGGGGTGTTTGAGCTCGGTAGCAATCAGCCCCAGCATTTT. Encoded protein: CASSFGVFELGSNQPQHF.

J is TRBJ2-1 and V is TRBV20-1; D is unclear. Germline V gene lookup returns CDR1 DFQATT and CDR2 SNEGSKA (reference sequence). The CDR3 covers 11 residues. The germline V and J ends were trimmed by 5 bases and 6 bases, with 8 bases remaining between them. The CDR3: CSAYSLNEQFF. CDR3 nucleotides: TGCAGTGCTTACTCCCTCAATGAGCAGTTCTTC.

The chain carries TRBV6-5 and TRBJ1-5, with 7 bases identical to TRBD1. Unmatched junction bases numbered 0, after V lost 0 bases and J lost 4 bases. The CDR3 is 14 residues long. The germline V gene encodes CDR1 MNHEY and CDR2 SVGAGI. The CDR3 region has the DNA TGTGCCAGCAGTTACTCGACAGGGAATCAGCCCCAGCATTTT. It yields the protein CASSYSTGNQPQHF.

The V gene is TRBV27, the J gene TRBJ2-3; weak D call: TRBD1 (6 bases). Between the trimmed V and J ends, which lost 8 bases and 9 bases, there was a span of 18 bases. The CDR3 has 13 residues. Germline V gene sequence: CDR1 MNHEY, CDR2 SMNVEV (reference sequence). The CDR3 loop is CASQVTSTGTQYF. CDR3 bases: TGTGCCAGCCAAGTTACCTCAACAGGGACGCAGTATTTT.

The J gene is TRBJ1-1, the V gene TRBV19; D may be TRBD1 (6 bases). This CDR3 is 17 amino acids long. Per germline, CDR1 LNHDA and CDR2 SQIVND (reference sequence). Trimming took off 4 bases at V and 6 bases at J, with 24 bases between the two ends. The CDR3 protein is CASSTPGQSLRRAEAFF. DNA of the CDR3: TGTGCCAGTAGTACCCCCGGACAGAGTCTCCGAAGAGCTGAAGCTTTCTTT.

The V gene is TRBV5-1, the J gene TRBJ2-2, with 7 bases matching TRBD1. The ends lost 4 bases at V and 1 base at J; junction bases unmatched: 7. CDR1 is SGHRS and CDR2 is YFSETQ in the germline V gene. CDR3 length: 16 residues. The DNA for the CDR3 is TGCGCCAGCAGCCAAGGACAGGTTTTGAACACCGGGGAGCTGTTTTTT. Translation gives CASSQGQVLNTGELFF. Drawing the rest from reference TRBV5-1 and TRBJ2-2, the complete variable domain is KAGVTQTPRYLIKTRGQQVTLSCSPISGHRSVSWYQQTPGQGLQFLFEYFSETQRNKGNFPGRFSGRQFSNSRSEMNVSTLELGDSALYLCASSQGQVLNTGELFFGEGSRLTVL.